Each of the 3 T cell receptor beta chains below was sequenced from the same sample in a study of beta chain features in type 1 diabetes. Study results and limitations: Shorter TCRB CDR3s, moderately but significantly so, were found in Type 1 diabetes patients in all four CD4+ subsets.

The sequenced template was cDNA made from the entire isolated RNA. Method: immunoSEQ multiplex PCR; TCRdb's copy keeps in-frame clones and lacks some. This table has about 120,000 clones, roughly 17% appearing once. The antigens these receptors bind are not known. The sequenced sample was central memory CD4+ T cells from blood. These receptors all come from a young man with type 1 diabetes.

This clone was seen only a few times. The rearrangement joins TRBV14 to TRBJ2-1; no clear D. The CDR3 length is 16 residues. Trimming shortened V by 4 bases and J by 1 base, and 14 bases separated the two germline ends. Germline V CDR1 and CDR2: SGHDN, FVKESK. CDR3 region: CASSRPYSESYNEQFF. In DNA, the CDR3 is TGTGCCAGCAGCCGACCTTACAGCGAGTCCTACAATGAGCAGTTCTTC.

V usage is TRBV7-2 and J usage is TRBJ2-5; D is tentatively TRBD1 or TRBD2 (5 bases each). This CDR3 is built from 14 residues. The germline CDR1 and CDR2 sequences are SGHTA and FQGNSA. The germline V and J ends were trimmed by 4 bases and 1 base, with 10 bases remaining between them. CDR3 in amino acids: CASSSGTVQETQYF. The CDR3 nucleotides read TGTGCCAGCAGCTCTGGGACGGTCCAAGAGACCCAGTACTTC. The variable domain in full, with the rest retrieved from reference TRBV7-2 and TRBJ2-5, is GAGVSQSPSNKVTEKGKDVELRCDPISGHTALYWYRQSLGQGLEFLIYFQGNSAPDKSGLPSDRFSAERTGGSVSTLTIQRTQQEDSAVYLCASSSGTVQETQYFGPGTRLLVL.

V is TRBV14 and J is TRBJ1-1, with D perhaps TRBD1 (6 bases). V shed 5 bases and J shed 4 bases, with 8 bases lying between them. The length of the CDR3 is 12 residues. CDR1 SGHDN and CDR2 FVKESK come from the germline V gene. The CDR3 protein is CASSWGATEAFF. DNA of the CDR3: TGTGCCAGCAGCTGGGGGGCCACTGAAGCTTTCTTT.